The clone carrying this T cell receptor beta chain has a single count. Original analysis: Amplification from reference gene primers served as the basis for estimated nucleated cell counts. The repertoire was sequenced with immunoSEQ multiplex PCR; TCRdb's copy has only in-frame clones and lacks some. V and J calls and clone size follow that table, whereas D and trimming were derived from the DNA. The sample holds under 250,000 clones, about 85% seen once. This sample is drawn from a study of blood T cell repertoires in COVID-19. Across the whole study: Material from acute and convalescent COVID-19 was sourced from the United States, Italy and Spain. Nucleic acid was either cDNA or gDNA, and it came from T cells, B-cell-depleted T cells, or PBMCs.

This CDR3 region has 13 residues. Germline V lookup: CDR1 MDHEN, CDR2 SYDVKM. With 1 base removed from V and 7 bases from J, the gap between germline ends came to 7 bases. This TCR derives from a man between 18 and 35 years old with active or convalescent COVID-19. The sequenced material came from peripheral blood. The chain uses TRBV28 and TRBJ2-2; unclear D gene. This CDR3 is CASSLSYSGELFF. Written as DNA, the CDR3 is TGTGCCAGCAGTTTATCCTACAGCGGGGAGCTGTTTTTT. The variable domain in full, with the rest retrieved from reference TRBV28 and TRBJ2-2, is DVKVTQSSRYLVKRTGEKVFLECVQDMDHENMFWYRQDPGLGLRLIYFSYDVKMKEKGDIPEGYSVSREKKERFSLILESASTNQTSMYLCASSLSYSGELFFGEGSRLTVL.